Below are 10 T cell receptor beta chains sequenced from a single sample in a study of long-term antiretroviral therapy in people with HIV (dated by TCRdb to between 2022 and 2023). The immunoSEQ hsTCRB v3.0 assay was used at survey level resolution for TRB variable region sequencing. TCRdb re-hosts the immuneACCESS table, in-frame sequences only. Its copies lack some clones; in the studies checked, an unresolved V gene accounts for under half of them, and the cause for the rest is not known. The table for this sample lists 25,000 to 35,000 clones; nearly 95% of them were counted only once. Of the sample, over 9% falls within the top ten clones. Sequenced material: unsorted PBMCs, taken 6.2 years after starting antiretroviral therapy. The receptor set was obtained from a man aged 35 to 55 with HIV.

This clone was counted once. This chain joins TRBV29-1 and TRBJ2-3; perhaps TRBD1 as D (5 bases). CDR1 is SQVTM and CDR2 is ANQGSEA in the germline V gene. The V end was cut by 7 bases, the J end by 6 bases, with 14 bases between. CDR3 size: 12 residues. The CDR3 reads CSETSAGDTQYF. For the CDR3, the DNA is TGCAGCGAGACCTCGGCAGGGGATACGCAGTATTTT.

The rearrangement uses TRBV19 and TRBJ1-6, with TRBD1 identical over 9 bases. From germline, CDR1 is LNHDA and CDR2 SQIVND (reference sequence). The J segment lost 9 bases and the V segment lost 5 bases, leaving 5 bases of the junction unmatched. The CDR3 has 14 amino acids. The CDR3 sequence: CASSSRGQGSPLHF. The CDR3 DNA reads TGTGCCAGTAGTTCTCGGGGACAGGGTTCACCCCTCCACTTT.

This chain uses TRBV5-1 with TRBJ2-1, with 10 bases matching TRBD2. The CDR3 spans 17 residues. Germline-derived CDR1 and CDR2 are SGHRS and YFSETQ. Losses at the gene ends were 0 bases for V and 0 bases for J; bases not matched to a gene: 3. The CDR3 DNA reads as TGCGCCAGCAGCTTGGATCCTAGCGGGAGCTCCTACAATGAGCAGTTCTTC. Residues: CASSLDPSGSSYNEQFF.

The gene calls are TRBV6-5 and TRBJ1-5; D remains ambiguous. From germline, CDR1 is MNHEY and CDR2 SVGAGI. The V gene lost 5 bases and the J gene lost 2 bases, with 13 bases spanning the gap. The CDR3 consists of 15 residues. The CDR3 nucleotides are TGTGCCAGCAGTCCCTTGGGGATGGGCAATCAGCCCCAGCATTTT. Protein: CASSPLGMGNQPQHF.

The rearrangement links TRBV13 to TRBJ1-2; D ambiguous. V shed 5 bases and J shed 1 base, with 11 bases lying between them. Germline V CDR1 and CDR2: PRHDT, FYEKMQ (reference sequence). The CDR3 runs 14 residues. CDR3 protein: CASSPTRGNYGYTF. The CDR3 nucleotides read TGTGCCAGCAGCCCCACACGGGGTAACTATGGCTACACCTTC.

The chain recombines TRBV27 with TRBJ2-2; possible D gene TRBD2, 5 bases. Trimming took off 1 base at V and 3 bases at J, with 15 bases between the two ends. The CDR3 has 17 residues. Looked up from germline, CDR1 is MNHEY and CDR2 is SMNVEV (reference sequence). The DNA for the CDR3 is TGTGCCAGCAGTTTATTTGGGTGGGAGACGGACACCGGGGAGCTGTTTTTT. Amino acid sequence: CASSLFGWETDTGELFF.

As concerns this clone: At one end the junction does not follow the germline gene, possibly because of a read error. The chain is built from TRBV2 and TRBJ2-5, with D possibly TRBD1 on 5 matching bases. This CDR3 comprises 14 residues. Germline-derived CDR1 and CDR2 are SNHLY and FYNNEI. CDR3 in amino acids: CASRDWAGQETQYF. Here the CDR3 DNA reads TGTGCCAGCCGTGACTGGGCAGGGCAAGAGACCCAGTACTTC.

The V call is TRBV5-6, the J call TRBJ2-3, with D possibly matching TRBD2 (6 bases). The germline V gene encodes CDR1 SGHDT and CDR2 YYEEEE. Trimming removed 2 bases from V and 0 bases from J, with 10 bases in between. This CDR3 region has 15 residues. This CDR3 reads CASSFGGSSTDTQYF. In DNA, the CDR3 is TGTGCCAGCAGCTTCGGAGGGTCTAGCACAGATACGCAGTATTTT.

The J gene is TRBJ2-7, the V gene TRBV10-3; perhaps TRBD1 as D (5 bases). The CDR3 covers 15 residues. Germline CDR1 is ENHRY and CDR2 is SYGVKD. V lost 0 bases, J lost 0 bases, and 9 bases lay in between. CDR3 DNA: TGTGCCATCAGTGAGTCCCCAGACAGCTCCTACGAGCAGTACTTC. Its protein is CAISESPDSSYEQYF.

This chain connects TRBV9 to TRBJ1-3; D perhaps matches TRBD1 (5 bases). Per the germline V gene, CDR1 is SGDLS and CDR2 is YYNGEE. Trimming cost V 1 base and J 5 bases, with 10 bases left between them. The CDR3 length is 14 residues. The CDR3 loop reads CASSVLPGRNTIYF. CDR3 nucleotides: TGTGCCAGCAGCGTATTACCAGGGCGAAACACCATATATTTT.